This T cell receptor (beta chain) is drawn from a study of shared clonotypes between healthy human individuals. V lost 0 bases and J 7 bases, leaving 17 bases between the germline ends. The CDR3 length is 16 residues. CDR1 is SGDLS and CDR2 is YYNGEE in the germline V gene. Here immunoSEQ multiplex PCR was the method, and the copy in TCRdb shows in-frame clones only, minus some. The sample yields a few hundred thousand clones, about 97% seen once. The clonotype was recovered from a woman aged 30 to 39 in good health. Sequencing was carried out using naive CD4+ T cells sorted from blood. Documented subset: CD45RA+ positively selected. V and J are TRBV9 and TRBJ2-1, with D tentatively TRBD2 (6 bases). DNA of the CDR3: TGTGCCAGCAGCGTAGATGGGGGGAGGCTCTTTAATGAGCAGTTCTTC. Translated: CASSVDGGRLFNEQFF.